One sample yielded the 16 T cell receptor beta chains listed below, sequenced in a study of cytomegalovirus exposure and HLA in healthy donors. PCR was performed using 60 Vbeta and 13 Jbeta primers. Sequencing was performed with immunoSEQ multiplex PCR; in TCRdb, only in-frame clones are kept and a portion is missing. This sample has approximately 120,000 clones, with around 82% found just once. Sequenced sample: PBMCs. The receptors here all came from a woman aged 40 to 50 in good health and CMV-seropositive.

The rearrangement uses TRBV19 and TRBJ1-2; 8 nucleotides align to TRBD1. V was pared by 5 bases and J by 0 bases, with 5 bases of the junction left unmatched. Per germline, CDR1 LNHDA and CDR2 SQIVND (reference sequence). The CDR3 has 15 amino acids. As DNA, the CDR3 is TGTGCCAGTAGTCTGACAGGGGCCGCTAACTATGGCTACACCTTC. Amino acid sequence: CASSLTGAANYGYTF.

This clone was seen a single time. The chain combines TRBV11-1 with TRBJ2-6; D not certain. Germline V gene data show CDR1 as SGHAT and CDR2 as FQDESV (reference sequence). Trimming pared 1 base from V and 2 bases from J, leaving 6 bases between. The CDR3 spans 15 residues. The CDR3, as DNA: TGTGCCAGCAGCTTAGGGGCGACTGGGGCCAACGTCCTGACTTTC. It yields the protein CASSLGATGANVLTF.

The rearrangement uses TRBV6-1 and TRBJ1-1; 11 nucleotides agree with TRBD1. The V gene end was trimmed by 7 bases and the J gene end by 6 bases; junction bases not matched to a gene: 10. The CDR3 is 15 residues long. Germline V gene data show CDR1 as MNHNS and CDR2 as SASEGT. The CDR3 DNA reads as TGTGCCAGCACCCAGGACAGGGGGCAAATGGCTGAAGCTTTCTTT. Residues: CASTQDRGQMAEAFF.

In this sample, this clone turned up once. The rearrangement links TRBV25-1 to TRBJ2-1; no reliable D call. The CDR3 runs to 14 residues. V dropped 4 bases and J dropped 1 base, with 8 bases sitting between them. Germline values: CDR1 MGHDK, CDR2 SYGVNS. The CDR3 region is CASSALGSYNEQFF. The CDR3 DNA reads TGTGCCAGCAGTGCCCTCGGGTCCTACAATGAGCAGTTCTTC. Based on the CDR3 plus reference TRBV25-1 and TRBJ2-1, the full variable domain is EADIYQTPRYLVIGTGKKITLECSQTMGHDKMYWYQQDPGMELHLIHYSYGVNSTEKGDLSSESTVSRIRTEHFPLTLESARPSHTSQYLCASSALGSYNEQFFGPGTRLTVL.

This rearrangement joins TRBV5-1 to TRBJ2-1; 7 bases match TRBD2. The V gene's germline CDR1 is SGHRS and CDR2 YFSETQ. Trimming at V came to 7 bases and at J to 9 bases, leaving 10 bases not matched to a gene. CDR3 length: 13 amino acids. The CDR3 loop is CASGGGIGFEQFF. The CDR3 coding sequence is TGCGCCAGCGGGGGGGGAATCGGGTTTGAGCAGTTCTTC.

V is TRBV6-5 and J is TRBJ2-1, with a weak D call TRBD1 (6 bases). Trimming shortened V by 5 bases and J by 10 bases, and 12 bases separated the two germline ends. The CDR3 totals 12 residues. Germline loops: CDR1 MNHEY, CDR2 SVGAGI. CDR3 protein: CASSPVGGEQFF. CDR3 bases: TGTGCCAGCAGTCCGGTAGGGGGAGAGCAGTTCTTC.

This sequence joins TRBV7-9 and TRBJ2-2, with no clear D. The CDR3 length is 13 residues. Germline CDR1 and CDR2: SEHNR and FQNEAQ (reference sequence). The V gene lost 3 bases and the J gene lost 1 base, with 3 bases spanning the gap. The CDR3 sequence: CASSFRNTGELFF. In DNA form, the CDR3 reads TGTGCCAGCAGCTTTCGGAACACCGGGGAGCTGTTTTTT.

The rearrangement links TRBV6-5 to TRBJ1-5; 7 bases agree with TRBD1. CDR3 length equals 14 residues. The junction had 3 bases not matched to a gene; V was cut back by 5 bases and J by 2 bases. The germline V gene has CDR1 MNHEY and CDR2 SVGAGI. CDR3 sequence: CASSAGQGNQPQHF. The CDR3 nucleotides are TGTGCCAGCAGTGCAGGACAGGGCAATCAGCCCCAGCATTTT.

Only one count was recorded for this clone. The CDR3 DNA reads as TGTGCCAGCAGTTTAGTTGGCGGGTCTAGCTCCTACGAGCAGTACTTC. Protein sequence: CASSLVGGSSSYEQYF. The V gene is TRBV28, the J gene TRBJ2-7, with D possibly being TRBD2 (5 bases). This CDR3 spans 16 amino acids. Germline-derived CDR1 and CDR2 are MDHEN and SYDVKM. Deletions cut 2 bases from V and 0 bases from J, with 14 bases between.

V gene TRBV4-3 combines with J gene TRBJ1-2, with 9 bases matching TRBD1. The CDR3 is 15 residues long. CDR1 LGHNA and CDR2 YSLEER come from the germline V gene. V lost 4 bases and J lost 6; bases outside the gene matches: 9. CDR3 sequence reads: CASSRDTGQGNGYTF. CDR3 bases: TGCGCCAGCAGCCGCGATACGGGACAGGGAAATGGCTACACCTTC.

V is TRBV10-2 and J is TRBJ2-6; maybe TRBD2 (6 bases). CDR1 and CDR2 from the germline V gene are WSHSY and SAAADI. The V end lost 6 bases, the J end lost 0 bases, and 9 bases lay between the germline ends. CDR3 length: 15 residues. The CDR3 DNA reads TGCGCCAGCAGGGGCGGGGACTCTGGGGCCAACGTCCTGACTTTC. Protein: CASRGGDSGANVLTF.

The chain is built from TRBV5-1 and TRBJ2-7; the match to TRBD1 covers 8 bases. Germline trimming cut 4 bases from V and 1 base from J; bases unmatched to any gene: 7. The V gene's germline CDR1 is SGHRS and CDR2 YFSETQ. CDR3 length: 15 amino acids. In DNA form, the CDR3 reads TGCGCCAGCAGCGAGACAGGGGTTGCGTCCTACGAGCAGTACTTC. It is translated as CASSETGVASYEQYF.

The rearrangement uses TRBV5-1 and TRBJ1-1, with a possible D match to TRBD1 (6 bases). V dropped 3 bases and J dropped 0 bases, with 6 bases sitting between them. Germline loops: CDR1 SGHRS, CDR2 YFSETQ. CDR3 length: 13 amino acids. CDR3 protein: CASSWDMNTEAFF. The CDR3 nucleotides read TGCGCCAGCAGCTGGGACATGAACACTGAAGCTTTCTTT.

The gene calls are TRBV4-1 and TRBJ2-7; unclear D gene. Between the trimmed V and J ends, which lost 5 bases and 1 base, there was a span of 12 bases. This CDR3 has 14 residues. CDR1 and CDR2 (germline): MGHRA, YSYEKL. Written as DNA, the CDR3 is TGCGCCAGCAGCGTAAGAGGCAGTTCCTACGAGCAGTACTTC. It encodes CASSVRGSSYEQYF.

CDR3 DNA: TGTGCCAGCAGCGTAACAGGGCCTGGAAACACCATATATTTT. It encodes CASSVTGPGNTIYF. The V call is TRBV7-9, the J call TRBJ1-3; D possibly corresponds to TRBD1 (6 bases). The germline gives CDR1 SEHNR, CDR2 FQNEAQ (reference sequence). This CDR3 is 14 amino acids long. V was trimmed by 5 bases and J by 2 bases, leaving 10 bases between them.

The genes are TRBV2 and TRBJ2-7, with 7 nucleotides matching TRBD2. Germline V CDR1 and CDR2: SNHLY, FYNNEI. The CDR3 has 13 amino acids. The V segment lost 6 bases and the J segment 0 bases; nucleotides outside the gene matches: 2. This CDR3 is CASSRDYSYEQYF. The CDR3 coding sequence is TGTGCCAGCAGCCGGGACTACTCCTACGAGCAGTACTTC.